A single sample gave rise to the 23 T cell receptor beta chains below, sequenced in a study of early T cells in non-severe SARS-CoV-2 infection. TCRdb recomputed calls from the 5' RACE reads with MiXCR, one row per CDR3 protein. The data show under 85,000 distinct CDR3 sequences, with about 13% seen just once and 1.1% held by the top ten. Specimen: whole blood. Receptors were obtained from an adult who was a healthcare worker with PCR-confirmed SARS-CoV-2 infection or an uninfected control (not recorded which).

This chain uses TRBV7-2 with TRBJ2-7; TRBD2 matches at 11 bases. This CDR3 region has 15 residues. Trimming removed 4 bases from V and 3 bases from J; junction bases left unmatched: 5. The germline CDR1 and CDR2 sequences are SGHTA and FQGNSA. In nucleotides, the CDR3 is TGTGCCAGCAGCTCGACCGGGACTAGCGGCTACGAGCAGTACTTC. It yields the protein CASSSTGTSGYEQYF.

The chain employs TRBV7-6 and TRBJ1-2, with 7 bases fitting TRBD1. CDR1 is SGHVS, CDR2 FNYEAQ, per germline. J lost 0 bases, V lost 5 bases, and 12 bases had no gene match. The length of the CDR3 is 17 residues. CDR3 residues: CASSDPRDRTTNYGYTF. The DNA for the CDR3 is TGTGCCAGCAGCGATCCCCGGGACAGAACAACTAACTATGGCTACACCTTC.

V and J are TRBV24-1 and TRBJ2-7; D is perhaps TRBD1 (6 bases). V was trimmed by 9 bases and J by 5 bases, leaving 22 bases between them. The CDR3 length is 15 residues. The germline V gene encodes CDR1 KGHDR and CDR2 SFDVKD. The CDR3 region has the DNA TGTGCCACCTACGATCGGATGGGGGCGAACCACGAGCAGTACTTC. Amino acid sequence: CATYDRMGANHEQYF.

In this sample, this clonotype turned up many times. The chain links TRBV18 to TRBJ1-1, with D uncertain. V was shortened by 3 bases and J by 2 bases, with 16 bases between the two germline ends. The germline gives CDR1 KGHSH, CDR2 LQKENI. This CDR3 is built from 16 residues. The CDR3 here is CASSPLVGSQNTEAFF. DNA for the CDR3: TGTGCCAGCTCACCCCTTGTGGGAAGTCAAAACACTGAAGCTTTCTTT.

This clonotype was seen repeatedly, ten times or more. The rearrangement uses TRBV6-2 or TRBV6-3 and TRBJ2-7, with D tentatively TRBD2 (6 bases). CDR3 size: 12 residues. The V gene lost 0 bases and the J gene lost 8 bases, with 8 bases spanning the gap. Germline assignment: CDR1 MNHEY and CDR2 SVGEGT. The CDR3 region is CASSYSAGQQYF. CDR3 nucleotide sequence: TGTGCCAGCAGTTACTCCGCGGGACAGCAGTACTTC.

This clonotype has just a few counts. V usage is TRBV7-2 and J usage is TRBJ2-1, with D possibly being TRBD2 (5 bases). Trimming took 5 bases from V and 6 from J, leaving 11 bases between them. Germline V gene data show CDR1 as SGHTA and CDR2 as FQGNSA. The CDR3 length is 13 residues. CDR3 loop: CASSRDYRNEQFF. The DNA for the CDR3 is TGTGCCAGCAGCCGAGACTACCGCAATGAGCAGTTCTTC.

There are many counts of this clonotype. J is TRBJ2-7 and V is TRBV29-1; the D gene is possibly TRBD2 (6 bases). CDR1 is SQVTM and CDR2 is ANQGSEA in the germline V gene. V was cut by 1 base and J by 2 bases, with 12 bases left in between. This CDR3 is 14 amino acids long. The CDR3 DNA reads as TGCAGCGTTGAAGTCGGGGGTTACCCCTACGAGCAGTACTTC. Translation: CSVEVGGYPYEQYF.

The rearrangement joins TRBV11-2 to TRBJ2-6; D uncertain. The CDR3 contains 13 residues. Trimming took off 5 bases at V and 0 bases at J, with 2 bases between the two ends. Germline V gene lookup returns CDR1 SGHAT and CDR2 FQNNGV. CDR3 residues: CASSASGANVLTF. DNA of the CDR3: TGTGCCAGCAGCGCCTCTGGGGCCAACGTCCTGACTTTC.

This clonotype was counted at least ten times. V and J are TRBV6-4 and TRBJ1-2; D is perhaps TRBD1 (5 bases). V was clipped by 6 bases and J by 6 bases, with 17 bases between them. CDR3 length equals 14 residues. Per germline, CDR1 MRHNA and CDR2 SNTAGT. CDR3 sequence (DNA): TGTGCCAGCAGCGAAAGCCATACAGGCGATGGCTACACCTTC. Encoded protein: CASSESHTGDGYTF.

This sequence joins TRBV29-1 and TRBJ2-7, with D possibly matching TRBD1 (6 bases). Germline assignment: CDR1 SQVTM and CDR2 ANQGSEA. The CDR3 totals 11 residues. V lost 6 bases and J lost 0, with 6 bases in between. The CDR3 region is CSVRGSYEQYF. CDR3 in DNA: TGCAGCGTCAGGGGCTCCTACGAGCAGTACTTC.

This clonotype occurred many times. The chain joins TRBV4-2 to TRBJ2-1; 8 bases map to TRBD2. The V gene's germline CDR1 is LGHNA and CDR2 YNFKEQ. Trimming cost V 0 bases and J 7 bases; bases outside gene matches: 8. The CDR3 is 16 residues long. Here the CDR3 DNA reads TGTGCCAGCAGCCAAGATTACGGGGGGGCCGGAAATGAGCAGTTCTTC. It encodes CASSQDYGGAGNEQFF.

This clonotype has at least ten counts. This chain joins TRBV28 and TRBJ2-5; 9 bases fit TRBD1. J gave up 1 base and V 5 bases, and 5 bases lay outside the gene matches. CDR3 length equals 15 residues. Looked up from germline, CDR1 is MDHEN and CDR2 is SYDVKM. CDR3 amino acids: CASSLGTGTQETQYF. The CDR3 nucleotides are TGTGCCAGCAGTCTAGGGACAGGGACCCAAGAGACCCAGTACTTC.

The chain links TRBV19 to TRBJ1-3; D possibly corresponds to TRBD1 (5 bases). The CDR3 length is 14 residues. Germline V lookup: CDR1 LNHDA, CDR2 SQIVND (reference sequence). V lost 6 bases and J lost 0, with 9 bases in between. CDR3 loop: CASSDGHSGNTIYF. The CDR3 DNA is TGTGCCAGTAGCGACGGACACTCTGGAAACACCATATATTTT.

This clonotype was seen a handful of times. The chain carries TRBV6-5 and TRBJ2-7, with 10 bases fitting TRBD2. Germline CDR1 and CDR2: MNHEY and SVGAGI. CDR3 length: 18 residues. Losses at the gene ends were 4 bases for V and 0 bases for J; bases not matched to a gene: 12. The CDR3 is CASSSYGTSVRSSYEQYF. For the CDR3, the DNA is TGTGCCAGCAGTTCCTACGGGACTAGCGTCAGGAGCTCCTACGAGCAGTACTTC.

This rearrangement joins TRBV5-6 to TRBJ2-7, with D perhaps assigned TRBD1 or TRBD2 (5 bases each). Trimming left V 4 bases short and J 0 bases short, with 17 bases between. The V gene's germline CDR1 is SGHDT and CDR2 YYEEEE. This CDR3 has 16 amino acids. The CDR3 DNA reads TGTGCCAGCAGCCTACTCTCCGGGACGAGCTCCTACGAGCAGTACTTC. Residues: CASSLLSGTSSYEQYF.

This clonotype was counted many times. In DNA form, the CDR3 reads TGCAGCGTTGGTCGGGGAAATGAAAAACTGTTTTTT. Its protein is CSVGRGNEKLFF. The genes are TRBV29-1 and TRBJ1-4, with no clear D. CDR3 length: 12 amino acids. CDR1 is SQVTM, CDR2 ANQGSEA, per germline. Trimming left V 4 bases short and J 5 bases short, with 8 bases between.

This clonotype came up many times. This rearrangement joins TRBV11-2 to TRBJ2-7, with TRBD2 as a possible D gene (6 bases). V was pared by 5 bases and J by 3 bases, with 14 bases between. CDR3 length: 14 amino acids. The germline V gene has CDR1 SGHAT and CDR2 FQNNGV. CDR3 loop: CASSLLGRDYEQYF. CDR3 bases: TGTGCCAGCAGCCTACTGGGGCGGGACTACGAGCAGTACTTC.

In the case of this clonotype: A much larger clone differs from this one at a single base, so this may be a read error. The chain recombines TRBV29-1 with TRBJ1-3, with D possibly TRBD1 on 6 matching bases. The CDR3 consists of 16 residues. CDR1 and CDR2 (germline): SQVTM, ANQGSEA. V lost 2 bases and J 0 bases, leaving 14 bases between the germline ends. In DNA form, the CDR3 reads TGCAGCGTTGAATATCCGGGGGCGTACTCTGGAAACACCATATATTTT. Its protein product is CSVEYPGAYSGNTIYF.

This clonotype was seen a few times. This sequence joins TRBV4-3 and TRBJ1-5; D is possibly TRBD1 (5 bases). This CDR3 region has 13 residues. Per germline, CDR1 LGHNA and CDR2 YSLEER. V was pared by 4 bases and J by 7 bases, with 11 bases between. CDR3 in DNA: TGCGCCAGCAGCCCGGAGGGGCAGCAGCCCCAGCATTTT. Translated: CASSPEGQQPQHF.

V gene TRBV28 combines with J gene TRBJ2-3, with D perhaps TRBD1 or TRBD2 (7 bases each). This CDR3 is built from 16 residues. Germline assignment: CDR1 MDHEN and CDR2 SYDVKM. Between the trimmed V and J ends, which lost 7 bases and 3 bases, there was a span of 20 bases. CDR3 sequence: CASISPGRGLTDTQYF. DNA of the CDR3: TGTGCCAGCATCTCGCCTGGGAGGGGGCTTACAGATACGCAGTATTTT. Full variable domain (outside the CDR3, taken from reference TRBV28 and TRBJ2-3): DVKVTQSSRYLVKRTGEKVFLECVQDMDHENMFWYRQDPGLGLRLIYFSYDVKMKEKGDIPEGYSVSREKKERFSLILESASTNQTSMYLCASISPGRGLTDTQYFGPGTRLTVL.

This clonotype has a handful of counts. The J gene is TRBJ2-7, the V gene TRBV4-3; possibly TRBD1 or TRBD2 for D (5 bases each). The length of the CDR3 is 16 residues. V lost 0 bases, J lost 3 bases, and 15 bases lay in between. Germline V gives CDR1 LGHNA, CDR2 YSLEER. The CDR3 loop reads CASSQEWDGSVYEQYF. CDR3 in DNA: TGCGCCAGCAGCCAAGAATGGGACGGAAGCGTCTACGAGCAGTACTTC.

The rearrangement links TRBV9 to TRBJ2-7; 12 bases are a match to TRBD2. CDR1 and CDR2 from the germline V gene are SGDLS and YYNGEE. J gave up 7 bases and V 1 base, and 12 bases lay outside the gene matches. CDR3 length equals 17 residues. CDR3 protein: CASSVSSGSGLAGEQYF. The CDR3 DNA is TGTGCCAGCAGCGTAAGTTCCGGGAGTGGACTAGCGGGGGAGCAGTACTTC. The whole variable domain, remainder taken from reference TRBV9 and TRBJ2-7, is DSGVTQTPKHLITATGQRVTLRCSPRSGDLSVYWYQQSLDQGLQFLIQYYNGEERAKGNILERFSAQQFPDLHSELNLSSLELGDSALYFCASSVSSGSGLAGEQYFGPGTRLTVT.

In its sample, this clonotype was seen a few times. The rearrangement joins TRBV20-1 to TRBJ2-3; 7 nucleotides agree with TRBD1. J lost 1 base, V lost 3 bases, and 10 bases had no gene match. This CDR3 is 16 amino acids long. The germline CDR1 and CDR2 sequences are DFQATT and SNEGSKA (reference sequence). The CDR3 DNA sequence: TGCAGTGCTAGGGATCCAGACAGGGATGGCACAGATACGCAGTATTTT. Its translation is CSARDPDRDGTDTQYF.